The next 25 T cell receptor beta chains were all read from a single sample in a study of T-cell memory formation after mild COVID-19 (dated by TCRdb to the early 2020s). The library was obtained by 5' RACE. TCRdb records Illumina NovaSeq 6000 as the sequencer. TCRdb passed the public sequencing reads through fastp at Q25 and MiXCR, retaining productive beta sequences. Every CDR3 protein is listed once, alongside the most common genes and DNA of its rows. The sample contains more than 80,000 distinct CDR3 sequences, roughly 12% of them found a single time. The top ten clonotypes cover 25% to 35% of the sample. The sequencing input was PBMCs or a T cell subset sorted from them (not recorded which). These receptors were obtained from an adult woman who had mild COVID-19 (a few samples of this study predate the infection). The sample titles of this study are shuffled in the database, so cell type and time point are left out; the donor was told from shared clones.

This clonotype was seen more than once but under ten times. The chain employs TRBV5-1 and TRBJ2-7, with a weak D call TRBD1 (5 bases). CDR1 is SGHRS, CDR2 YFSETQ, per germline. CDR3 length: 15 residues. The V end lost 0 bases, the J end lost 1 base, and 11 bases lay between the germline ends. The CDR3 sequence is CASSLEAGWSYEQYF. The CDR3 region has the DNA TGCGCCAGCAGCTTGGAGGCAGGGTGGTCCTACGAGCAGTACTTC.

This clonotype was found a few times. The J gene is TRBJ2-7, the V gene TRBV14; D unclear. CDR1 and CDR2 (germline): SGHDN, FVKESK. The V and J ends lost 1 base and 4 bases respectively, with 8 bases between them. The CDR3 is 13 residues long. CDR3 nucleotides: TGTGCCAGCAGCCAAGGGAATTTTTACGAGCAGTACTTC. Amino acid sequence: CASSQGNFYEQYF.

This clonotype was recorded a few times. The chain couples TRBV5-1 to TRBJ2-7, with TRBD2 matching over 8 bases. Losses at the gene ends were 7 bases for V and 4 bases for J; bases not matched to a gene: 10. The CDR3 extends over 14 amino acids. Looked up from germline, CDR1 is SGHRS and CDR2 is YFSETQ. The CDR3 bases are TGCGCCAGCGCCTTAGGTAGCGGGGAGTACGAGCAGTACTTC. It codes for CASALGSGEYEQYF.

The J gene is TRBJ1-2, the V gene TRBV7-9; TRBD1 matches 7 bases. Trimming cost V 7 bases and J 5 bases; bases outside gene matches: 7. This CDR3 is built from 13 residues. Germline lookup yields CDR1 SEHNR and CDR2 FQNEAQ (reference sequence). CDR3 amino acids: CASKLDRDYGYTF. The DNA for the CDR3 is TGTGCCAGCAAGCTAGACAGGGATTATGGCTACACCTTC.

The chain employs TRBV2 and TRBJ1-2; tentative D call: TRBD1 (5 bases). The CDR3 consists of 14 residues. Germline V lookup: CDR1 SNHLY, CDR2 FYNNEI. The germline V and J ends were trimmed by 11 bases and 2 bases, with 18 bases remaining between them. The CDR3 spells CAGTGTSKNYGYTF. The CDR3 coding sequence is TGTGCCGGTACCGGGACTTCTAAAAACTATGGCTACACCTTC.

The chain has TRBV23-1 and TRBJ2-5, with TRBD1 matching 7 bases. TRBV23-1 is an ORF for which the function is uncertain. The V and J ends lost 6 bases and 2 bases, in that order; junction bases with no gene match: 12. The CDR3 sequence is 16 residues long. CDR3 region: CASRDRYENDQETQYF. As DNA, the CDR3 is TGCGCCAGCAGGGACAGGTACGAGAACGATCAAGAGACCCAGTACTTC.

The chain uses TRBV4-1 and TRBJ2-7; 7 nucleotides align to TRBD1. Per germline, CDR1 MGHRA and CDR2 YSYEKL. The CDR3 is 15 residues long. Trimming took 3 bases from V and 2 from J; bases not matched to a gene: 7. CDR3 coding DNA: TGCGCCAGCAGCCACGGCCAGGGGGTGGCCTACGAGCAGTACTTC. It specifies CASSHGQGVAYEQYF.

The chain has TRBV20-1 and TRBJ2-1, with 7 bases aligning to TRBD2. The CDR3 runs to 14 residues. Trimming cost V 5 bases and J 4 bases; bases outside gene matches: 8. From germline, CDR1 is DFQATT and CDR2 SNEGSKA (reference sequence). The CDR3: CSAWSGETYNEQFF. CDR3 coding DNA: TGCAGTGCTTGGAGCGGGGAGACATACAATGAGCAGTTCTTC.

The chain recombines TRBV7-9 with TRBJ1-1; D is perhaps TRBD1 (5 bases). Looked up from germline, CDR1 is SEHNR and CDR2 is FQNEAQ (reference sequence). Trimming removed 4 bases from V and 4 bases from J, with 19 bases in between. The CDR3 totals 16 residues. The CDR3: CASSSFLNRGGTEAFF. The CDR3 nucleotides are TGTGCCAGCAGCTCGTTCTTGAATCGGGGGGGCACTGAAGCTTTCTTT.

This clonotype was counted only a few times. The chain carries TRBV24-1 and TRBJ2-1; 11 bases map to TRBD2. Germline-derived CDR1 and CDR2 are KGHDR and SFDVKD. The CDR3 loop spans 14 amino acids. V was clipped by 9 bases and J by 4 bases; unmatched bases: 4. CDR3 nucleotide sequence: TGTGCCACCGCACTAGCGGGGGCGTACAATGAGCAGTTCTTC. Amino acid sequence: CATALAGAYNEQFF.

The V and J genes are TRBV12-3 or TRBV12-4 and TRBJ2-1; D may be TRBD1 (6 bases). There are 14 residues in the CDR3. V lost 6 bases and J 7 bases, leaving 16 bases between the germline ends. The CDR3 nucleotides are TGTGCCAGCAGGCTTGGGGGCCCTCAAAATGAGCAGTTCTTC. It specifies CASRLGGPQNEQFF.

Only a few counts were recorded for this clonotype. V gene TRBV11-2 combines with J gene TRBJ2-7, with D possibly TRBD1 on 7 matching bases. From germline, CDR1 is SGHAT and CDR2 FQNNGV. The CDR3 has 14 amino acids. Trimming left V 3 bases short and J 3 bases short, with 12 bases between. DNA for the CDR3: TGTGCCAGCAGCTTCGCAGGGGGGTACTACGAGCAGTACTTC. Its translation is CASSFAGGYYEQYF.

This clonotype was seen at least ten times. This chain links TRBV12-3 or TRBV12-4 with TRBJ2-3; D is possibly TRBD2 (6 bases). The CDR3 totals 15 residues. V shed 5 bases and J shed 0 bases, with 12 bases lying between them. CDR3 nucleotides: TGTGCCAGCAGTCGACGGCGGGGCAGCACAGATACGCAGTATTTT. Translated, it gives CASSRRRGSTDTQYF.

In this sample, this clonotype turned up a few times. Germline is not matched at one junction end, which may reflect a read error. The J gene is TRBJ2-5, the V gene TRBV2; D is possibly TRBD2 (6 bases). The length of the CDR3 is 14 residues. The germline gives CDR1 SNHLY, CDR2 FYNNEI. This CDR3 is CASSEATVLGGVNF. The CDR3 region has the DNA TGTGCCAGCAGTGAAGCCACAGTGTTGGGGGGAGTCAACTTC.

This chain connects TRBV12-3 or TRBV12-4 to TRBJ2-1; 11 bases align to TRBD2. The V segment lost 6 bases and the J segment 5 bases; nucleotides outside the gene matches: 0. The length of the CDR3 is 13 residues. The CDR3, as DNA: TGTGCCAGCAGACTAGCGGGAGACAATGAGCAGTTCTTC. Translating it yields CASRLAGDNEQFF.

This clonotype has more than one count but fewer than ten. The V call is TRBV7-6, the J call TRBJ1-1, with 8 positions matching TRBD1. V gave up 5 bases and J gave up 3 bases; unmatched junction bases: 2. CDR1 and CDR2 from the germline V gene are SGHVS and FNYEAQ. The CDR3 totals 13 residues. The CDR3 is CASSDRGDTEAFF. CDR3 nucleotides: TGTGCCAGCAGCGACAGGGGCGACACTGAAGCTTTCTTT.

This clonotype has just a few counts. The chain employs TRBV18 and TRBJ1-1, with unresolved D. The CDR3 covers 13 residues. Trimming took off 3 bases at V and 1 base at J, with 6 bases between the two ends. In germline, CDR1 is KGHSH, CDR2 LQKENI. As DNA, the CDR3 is TGTGCCAGCTCACCTCCTGGGAACACTGAAGCTTTCTTT. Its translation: CASSPPGNTEAFF.

For the CDR3, the DNA is TGTGCCAGCAGTCCCGGGACAGAGAAGTACGAGCAGTACTTC. Translated: CASSPGTEKYEQYF. The chain couples TRBV7-2 to TRBJ2-7; 7 nucleotides agree with TRBD1. The CDR3 length is 14 residues. Unmatched junction bases numbered 9, after V lost 6 bases and J lost 4 bases. The germline V gene encodes CDR1 SGHTA and CDR2 FQGNSA.

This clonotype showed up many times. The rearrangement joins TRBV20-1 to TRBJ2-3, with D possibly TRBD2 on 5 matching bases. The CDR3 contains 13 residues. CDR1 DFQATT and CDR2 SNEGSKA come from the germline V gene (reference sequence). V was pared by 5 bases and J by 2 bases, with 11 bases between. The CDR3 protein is CSAAFRDTDTQYF. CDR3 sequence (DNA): TGCAGTGCTGCCTTCCGGGACACAGATACGCAGTATTTT.

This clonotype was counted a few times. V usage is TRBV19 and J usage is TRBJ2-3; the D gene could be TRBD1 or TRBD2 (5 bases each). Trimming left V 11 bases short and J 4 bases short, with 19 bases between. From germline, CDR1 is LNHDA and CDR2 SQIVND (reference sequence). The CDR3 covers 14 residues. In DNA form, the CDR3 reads TGTGCCTCCAGAGACAGCGGTGAGGCAGATACGCAGTATTTT. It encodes CASRDSGEADTQYF.

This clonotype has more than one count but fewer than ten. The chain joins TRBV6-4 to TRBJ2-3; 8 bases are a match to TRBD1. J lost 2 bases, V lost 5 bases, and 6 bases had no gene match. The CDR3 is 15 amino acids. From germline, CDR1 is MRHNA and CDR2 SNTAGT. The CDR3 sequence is CASSSGQENTDTQYF. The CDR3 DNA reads TGTGCCAGCAGTTCGGGACAGGAAAACACAGATACGCAGTATTTT.

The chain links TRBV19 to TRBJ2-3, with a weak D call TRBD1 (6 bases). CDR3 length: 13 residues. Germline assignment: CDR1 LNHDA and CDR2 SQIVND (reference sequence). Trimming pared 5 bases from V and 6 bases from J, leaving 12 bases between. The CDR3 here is CASSPRGLDTQYF. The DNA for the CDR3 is TGTGCCAGTAGTCCCAGGGGTCTGGATACGCAGTATTTT.

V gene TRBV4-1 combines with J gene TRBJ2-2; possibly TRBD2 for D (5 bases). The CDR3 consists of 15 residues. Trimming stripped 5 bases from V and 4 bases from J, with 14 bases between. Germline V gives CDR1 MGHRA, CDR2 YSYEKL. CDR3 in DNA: TGCGCCAGCAGCGTAGTGGAGGATCGCACCGGGGAGCTGTTTTTT. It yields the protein CASSVVEDRTGELFF.

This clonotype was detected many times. The CDR3 DNA reads TGTGCCAGCAGTGGTTCGTACCAAGAGACCCAGTACTTC. The encoded protein is CASSGSYQETQYF. J is TRBJ2-5 and V is TRBV12-3 or TRBV12-4; D unclear. V shed 5 bases and J shed 0 bases, with 7 bases lying between them. This CDR3 has 13 residues.

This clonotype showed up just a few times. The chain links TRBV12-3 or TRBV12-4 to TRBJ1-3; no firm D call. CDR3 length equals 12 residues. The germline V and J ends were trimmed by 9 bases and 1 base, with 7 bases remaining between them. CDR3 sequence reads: CASRESGNTIYF. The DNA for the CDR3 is TGTGCCAGTCGGGAATCTGGAAACACCATATATTTT.